Reported below is one TCR beta chain. Using immunoSEQ multiplex PCR, the repertoire was profiled, and TCRdb retains in-frame clones only, with some absent. The sample has 85,000 to 130,000 clones, roughly four fifths seen once. This sample stems from a study of blood T cell repertoires in COVID-19. This CDR3 contains 15 residues. Germline CDR1 reads MDHEN; CDR2 reads SYDVKM. The trim removed 4 bases at V and 5 bases at J, leaving 6 bases unmatched. The sequencing sample was made of peripheral blood. This chain connects TRBV28 to TRBJ2-5; 11 nucleotides agree with TRBD2. The TCR comes from a man between 60 and 75 years old with acute or convalescent COVID-19. Here the CDR3 DNA reads TGTGCCAGCAGTTCCCCGGCTAGCGGGAGGGAGACCCAGTACTTC. Residues: CASSSPASGRETQYF.